Below are 10 T cell receptor beta chains sequenced from a single sample in a study of cytomegalovirus exposure and HLA in healthy donors. Amplification used 60 Vbeta primers and 13 Jbeta primers. Clones were read by immunoSEQ multiplex PCR, and TCRdb kept only the in-frame ones, dropping some. Of about 110,000 clones in the sample, just under 70% are singletons; the top ten hold roughly 5.3%. Sequencing used PBMCs. The receptors were gathered from a woman in her 70s in good health and CMV-seropositive.

The genes are TRBV19 and TRBJ2-5, with 8 bases aligning to TRBD1. The CDR3 extends over 15 amino acids. The V gene's germline CDR1 is LNHDA and CDR2 SQIVND (reference sequence). After removal of 3 bases from V and 5 bases from J, the junction contained 8 bases not matched to a gene. The CDR3 region is CASSIPGQGAETQYF. The CDR3, as DNA: TGTGCCAGTAGTATTCCGGGGCAGGGGGCGGAGACCCAGTACTTC.

J is TRBJ2-5 and V is TRBV7-2; 9 positions agree with TRBD2. The germline V gene encodes CDR1 SGHTA and CDR2 FQGNSA. V lost 6 bases to trimming and J lost 4 bases; unmatched junction nucleotides: 9. CDR3 length: 15 residues. The CDR3 region is CASRPTASGVETQYF. CDR3 in DNA: TGTGCCAGCAGACCGACTGCTAGCGGGGTAGAGACCCAGTACTTC.

Comments on this clone: This sample also contains other DNA sequences that code for the same CDR3. The chain recombines TRBV6-6 with TRBJ1-1; weak D call: TRBD1 (6 bases). Germline CDR1 reads MNHNY; CDR2 reads SVGAGI (reference sequence). V dropped 4 bases and J dropped 3 bases, with 15 bases sitting between them. CDR3 length equals 15 residues. CDR3 amino acids: CASSSSGAPHTEAFF. The CDR3, as DNA: TGTGCCAGCAGTTCCTCAGGGGCCCCTCACACTGAAGCTTTCTTT.

The chain couples TRBV6-1 to TRBJ1-2; 9 nucleotides match TRBD1. The length of the CDR3 is 14 residues. V shed 6 bases and J 8 bases; nucleotides not matched to a gene: 10. Germline CDR1 is MNHNS and CDR2 is SASEGT. CDR3 sequence: CASRIGTGLRGYTF. CDR3 DNA sequence: TGTGCCAGCAGAATCGGGACAGGGCTTCGGGGCTACACCTTC.

The chain is built from TRBV18 and TRBJ1-2, with D perhaps TRBD1 (5 bases). Germline loops: CDR1 KGHSH, CDR2 LQKENI. Trimming took off 2 bases at V and 4 bases at J, with 11 bases between the two ends. CDR3 length: 14 amino acids. The CDR3 region is CASSPDRHSYGYTF. The DNA of the CDR3 is TGTGCCAGCTCACCAGACAGACATTCCTATGGCTACACCTTC.

V is TRBV7-2 and J is TRBJ2-2, with TRBD1 matching 10 bases. The V gene end was trimmed by 4 bases and the J gene end by 3 bases; junction bases not matched to a gene: 5. The length of the CDR3 is 16 residues. CDR1 and CDR2 from the germline V gene are SGHTA and FQGNSA. CDR3: CASSSTGTGDTGELFF. The DNA for the CDR3 is TGTGCCAGCAGCTCCACCGGGACAGGGGACACCGGGGAGCTGTTTTTT.

This chain connects TRBV11-2 to TRBJ1-2; perhaps TRBD1 as D (5 bases). This CDR3 comprises 14 residues. Trimming shortened V by 6 bases and J by 6 bases, and 17 bases separated the two germline ends. The V gene's germline CDR1 is SGHAT and CDR2 FQNNGV. The CDR3 region has the DNA TGTGCCAGCAGTCTTAGGGCCAGGGTGGATGGCTACACCTTC. Translated: CASSLRARVDGYTF.

The chain links TRBV29-1 to TRBJ1-5, with 12 bases lining up with TRBD1. V lost 6 bases to trimming and J lost 1 base; unmatched junction nucleotides: 4. The CDR3 consists of 15 residues. Germline CDR1 and CDR2: SQVTM and ANQGSEA. The CDR3 DNA reads TGCAGCGTCGCCGGGACAGGGGGCAGCAATCAGCCCCAGCATTTT. This codes for CSVAGTGGSNQPQHF.

The chain links TRBV21-1 to TRBJ2-1; TRBD2, as called in the table, went unchecked against the DNA. TRBV21-1 is described as a pseudogene. CDR3 length: 17 residues. The CDR3 region has the DNA TGTGCCAGCAGCCCTCGGGAGGATGCCCGCTCCTACAATGAGCAGTTCTTC. It encodes CASSPREDARSYNEQFF.

The J gene is TRBJ2-2, the V gene TRBV6-5, with D possibly being TRBD1 (8 bases). The CDR3 has 14 residues. The germline V gene encodes CDR1 MNHEY and CDR2 SVGAGI. V lost 4 bases, J lost 8 bases, and 14 bases lay in between. The CDR3 sequence: CASSFDRGGGELFF. In DNA form, the CDR3 reads TGTGCCAGCAGTTTCGACAGGGGAGGGGGGGAGCTGTTTTTT.